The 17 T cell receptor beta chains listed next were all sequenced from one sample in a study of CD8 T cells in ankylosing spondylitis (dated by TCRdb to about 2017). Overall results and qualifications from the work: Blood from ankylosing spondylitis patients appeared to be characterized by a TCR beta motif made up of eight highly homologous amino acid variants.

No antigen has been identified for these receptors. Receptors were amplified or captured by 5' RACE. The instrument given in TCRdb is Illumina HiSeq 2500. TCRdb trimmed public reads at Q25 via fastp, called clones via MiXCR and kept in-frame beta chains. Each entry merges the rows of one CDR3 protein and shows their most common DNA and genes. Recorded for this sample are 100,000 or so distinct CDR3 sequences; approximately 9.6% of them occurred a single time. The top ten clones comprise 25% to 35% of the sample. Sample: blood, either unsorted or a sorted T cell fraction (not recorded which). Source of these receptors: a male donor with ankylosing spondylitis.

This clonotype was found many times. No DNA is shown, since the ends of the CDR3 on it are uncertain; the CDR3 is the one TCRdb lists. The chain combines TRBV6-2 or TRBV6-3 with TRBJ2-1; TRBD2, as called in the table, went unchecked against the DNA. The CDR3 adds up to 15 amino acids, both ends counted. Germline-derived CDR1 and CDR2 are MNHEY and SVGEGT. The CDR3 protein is CASSSSGLSGYEQFF.

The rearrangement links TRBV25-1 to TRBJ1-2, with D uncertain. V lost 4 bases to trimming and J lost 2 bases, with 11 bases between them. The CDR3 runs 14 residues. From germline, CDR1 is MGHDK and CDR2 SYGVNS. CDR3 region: CASSAGSRNYGYTF. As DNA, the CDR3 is TGTGCCAGCAGTGCAGGATCCCGCAACTATGGCTACACCTTC.

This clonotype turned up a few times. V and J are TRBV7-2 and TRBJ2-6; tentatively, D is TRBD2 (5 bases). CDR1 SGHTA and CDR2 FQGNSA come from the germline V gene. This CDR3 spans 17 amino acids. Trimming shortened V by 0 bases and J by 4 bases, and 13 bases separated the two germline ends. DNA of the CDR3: TGTGCCAGCAGCTTAGCTCGGGGTTCTACCGGGGCCAACGTCCTGACTTTC. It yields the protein CASSLARGSTGANVLTF.

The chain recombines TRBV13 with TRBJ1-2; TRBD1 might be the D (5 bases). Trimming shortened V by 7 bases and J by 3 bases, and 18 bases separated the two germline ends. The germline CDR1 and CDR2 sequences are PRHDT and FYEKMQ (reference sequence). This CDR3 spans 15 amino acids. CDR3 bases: TGTGCCAGCAAGGCAGGACCACTGGGGCACTATGGCTACACCTTC. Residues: CASKAGPLGHYGYTF.

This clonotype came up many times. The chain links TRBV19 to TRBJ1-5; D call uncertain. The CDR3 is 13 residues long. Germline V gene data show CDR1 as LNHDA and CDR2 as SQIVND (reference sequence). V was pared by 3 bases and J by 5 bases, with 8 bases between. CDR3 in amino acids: CASSIFSDQPQHF. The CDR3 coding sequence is TGTGCCAGTAGTATTTTCTCCGATCAGCCCCAGCATTTT. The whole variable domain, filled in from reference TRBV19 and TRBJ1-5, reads DGGITQSPKYLFRKEGQNVTLSCEQNLNHDAMYWYRQDPGQGLRLIYYSQIVNDFQKGDIAEGYSVSREKKESFPLTVTSAQKNPTAFYLCASSIFSDQPQHFGDGTRLSIL.

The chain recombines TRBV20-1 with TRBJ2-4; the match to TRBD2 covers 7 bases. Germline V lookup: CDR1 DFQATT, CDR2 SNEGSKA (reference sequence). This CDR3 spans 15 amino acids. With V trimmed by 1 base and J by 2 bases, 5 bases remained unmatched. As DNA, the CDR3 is TGCAGTGCTAGAGTCCATAGCGGGTCCAAAAACATTCAGTACTTC. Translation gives CSARVHSGSKNIQYF.

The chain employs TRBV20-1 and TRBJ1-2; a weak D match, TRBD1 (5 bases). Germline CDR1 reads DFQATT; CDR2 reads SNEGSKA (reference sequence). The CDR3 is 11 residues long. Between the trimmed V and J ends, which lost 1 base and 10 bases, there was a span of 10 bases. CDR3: CSARAGLYYTF. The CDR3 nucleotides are TGCAGTGCTAGAGCGGGACTGTACTACACCTTC.

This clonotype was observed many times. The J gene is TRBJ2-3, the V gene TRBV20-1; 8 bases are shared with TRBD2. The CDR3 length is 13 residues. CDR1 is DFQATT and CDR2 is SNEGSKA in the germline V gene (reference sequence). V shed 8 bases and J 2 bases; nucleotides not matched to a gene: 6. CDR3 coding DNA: TGCAGTCTACTAGCGGAAAACACAGATACGCAGTATTTT. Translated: CSLLAENTDTQYF.

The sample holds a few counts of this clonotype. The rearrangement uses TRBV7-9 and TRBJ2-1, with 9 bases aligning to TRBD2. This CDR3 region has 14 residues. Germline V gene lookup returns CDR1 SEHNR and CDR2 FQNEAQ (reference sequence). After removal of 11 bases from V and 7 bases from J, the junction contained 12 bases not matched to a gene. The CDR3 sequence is CALDSAGGINEQFF. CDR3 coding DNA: TGTGCCCTCGATTCAGCGGGAGGTATTAATGAGCAGTTCTTC.

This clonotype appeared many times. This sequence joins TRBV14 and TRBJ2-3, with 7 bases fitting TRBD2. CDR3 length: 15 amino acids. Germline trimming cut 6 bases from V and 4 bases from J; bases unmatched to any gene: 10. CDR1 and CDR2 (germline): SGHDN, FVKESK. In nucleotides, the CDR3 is TGTGCCAGCAGGCTTCGGGGAGGGTGGGCAGATACGCAGTATTTT. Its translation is CASRLRGGWADTQYF.

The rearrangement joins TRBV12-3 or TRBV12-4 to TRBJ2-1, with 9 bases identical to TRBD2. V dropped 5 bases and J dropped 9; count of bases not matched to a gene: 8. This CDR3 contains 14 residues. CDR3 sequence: CASSPGVAGVEQFF. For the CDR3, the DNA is TGTGCCAGCAGTCCCGGAGTAGCGGGAGTTGAGCAGTTCTTC.

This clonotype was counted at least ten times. This CDR3 reads CATSAWGVNTGELFF. CDR3 DNA: TGTGCCACCAGCGCCTGGGGCGTTAACACCGGGGAGCTGTTTTTT. The rearrangement links TRBV15 to TRBJ2-2; possible D gene TRBD1, 5 bases. Trimming cost V 5 bases and J 2 bases, with 12 bases left between them. CDR3 size: 15 residues. Germline V lookup: CDR1 LNHNV, CDR2 YYDKDF (reference sequence).

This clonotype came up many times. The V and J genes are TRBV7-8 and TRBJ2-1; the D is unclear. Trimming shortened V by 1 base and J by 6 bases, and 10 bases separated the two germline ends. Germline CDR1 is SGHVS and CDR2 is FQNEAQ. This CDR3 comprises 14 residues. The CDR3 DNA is TGTGCCAGCAGCTTAGTCTCTGCTTCCAATGAGCAGTTCTTC. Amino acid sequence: CASSLVSASNEQFF.

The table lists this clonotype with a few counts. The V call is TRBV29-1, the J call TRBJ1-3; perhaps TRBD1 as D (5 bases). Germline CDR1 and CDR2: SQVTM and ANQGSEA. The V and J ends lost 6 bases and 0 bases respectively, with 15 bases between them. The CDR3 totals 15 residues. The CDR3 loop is CSVATGRTSGNTIYF. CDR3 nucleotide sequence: TGCAGCGTGGCTACAGGACGGACCTCTGGAAACACCATATATTTT.

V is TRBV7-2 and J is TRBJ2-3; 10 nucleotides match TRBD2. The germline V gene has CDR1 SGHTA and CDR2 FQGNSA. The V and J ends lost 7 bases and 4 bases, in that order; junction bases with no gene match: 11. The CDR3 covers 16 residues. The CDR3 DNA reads TGTGCCAGCACCATTTCGGCTAGCGGGAGCTCAGATACGCAGTATTTT. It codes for CASTISASGSSDTQYF.

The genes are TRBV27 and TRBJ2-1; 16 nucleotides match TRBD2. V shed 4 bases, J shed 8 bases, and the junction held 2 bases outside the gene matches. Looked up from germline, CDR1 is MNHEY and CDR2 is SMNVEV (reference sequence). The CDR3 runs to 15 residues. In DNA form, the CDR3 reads TGTGCCAGCAGTTGGGGACTAGCGGGAGGGTATGAGCAGTTCTTC. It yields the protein CASSWGLAGGYEQFF.

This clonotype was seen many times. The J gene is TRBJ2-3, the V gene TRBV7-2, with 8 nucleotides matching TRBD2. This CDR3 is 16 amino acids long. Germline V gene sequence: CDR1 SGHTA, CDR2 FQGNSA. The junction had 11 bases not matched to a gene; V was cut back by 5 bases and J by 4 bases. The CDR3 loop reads CASSLGLAERADTQYF. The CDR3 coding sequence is TGTGCCAGCAGCCTTGGACTAGCAGAACGGGCAGATACGCAGTATTTT.